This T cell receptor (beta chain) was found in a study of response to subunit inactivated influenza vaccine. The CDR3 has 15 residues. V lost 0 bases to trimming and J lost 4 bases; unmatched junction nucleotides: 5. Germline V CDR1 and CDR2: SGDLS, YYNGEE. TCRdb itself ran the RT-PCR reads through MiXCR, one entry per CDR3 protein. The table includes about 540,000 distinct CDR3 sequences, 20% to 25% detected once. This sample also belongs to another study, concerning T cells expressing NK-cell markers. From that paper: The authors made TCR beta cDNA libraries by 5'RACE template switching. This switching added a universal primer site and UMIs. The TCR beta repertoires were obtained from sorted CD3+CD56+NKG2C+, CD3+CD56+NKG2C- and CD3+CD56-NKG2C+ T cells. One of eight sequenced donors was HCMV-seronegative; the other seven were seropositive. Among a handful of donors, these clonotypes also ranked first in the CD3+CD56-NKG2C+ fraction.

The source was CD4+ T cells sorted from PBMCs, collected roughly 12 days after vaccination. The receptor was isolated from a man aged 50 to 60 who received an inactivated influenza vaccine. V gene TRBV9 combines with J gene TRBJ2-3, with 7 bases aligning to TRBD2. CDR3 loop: CASSVEGRGADTQYF. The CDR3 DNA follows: TGTGCCAGCAGCGTAGAAGGGAGGGGTGCAGATACGCAGTATTTT. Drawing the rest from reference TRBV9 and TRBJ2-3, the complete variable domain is DSGVTQTPKHLITATGQRVTLRCSPRSGDLSVYWYQQSLDQGLQFLIQYYNGEERAKGNILERFSAQQFPDLHSELNLSSLELGDSALYFCASSVEGRGADTQYFGPGTRLTVL.